This T cell receptor beta chain was identified during a study of memory CD4+ T cells and cytomegalovirus serostatus. CDR1 MNHEY and CDR2 SVGAGI come from the germline V gene. The CDR3 covers 13 residues. The V end was cut by 2 bases, the J end by 2 bases, with 6 bases between. Clones were read by immunoSEQ multiplex PCR, and TCRdb kept only the in-frame ones, dropping some. This repertoire shows under 40,000 clones, 79% found once; its top ten account for roughly 5.2%. Single viable CD3+CD4+CD8-CD45RO+ cells were sorted as the memory CD4+ T cells. The clonotype originates from an adult in good health and CMV-seropositive. Specimen: memory CD4+ T cells from blood. The rearrangement links TRBV6-5 to TRBJ1-2; D is ambiguous. The DNA for the CDR3 is TGTGCCAGCAGTTACGGGCTAAACTATGGCTACACCTTC. It translates to CASSYGLNYGYTF.